The 16 T cell receptor beta chains below come from one sample, sequenced in a study of long-term antiretroviral therapy in people with HIV. Researchers ran immunoSEQ v3.0 at survey level. This table comes from immunoSEQ multiplex PCR, and its TCRdb copy is limited to in-frame clones, with some not included. Of approximately 19,000 clones listed, approximately 82% were seen once; the top ten hold over 13%. The material sequenced was unsorted PBMCs, taken 0.5 years before starting antiretroviral therapy. The receptors were gathered from a woman aged 50 to 60 with HIV.

The rearrangement joins TRBV7-9 to TRBJ2-7, with TRBD1 as a possible D gene (5 bases). The V gene's germline CDR1 is SEHNR and CDR2 FQNEAQ (reference sequence). This CDR3 spans 14 amino acids. V gave up 1 base and J gave up 0 bases, with 7 bases separating them. CDR3 residues: CASSLGGPSYEQYV. The CDR3, as DNA: TGTGCCAGCAGCTTAGGGGGCCCCTCCTACGAGCAGTACGTC.

The V and J genes are TRBV19 and TRBJ2-5; tentative D call: TRBD1 (6 bases). The germline V and J ends were trimmed by 7 bases and 3 bases, with 12 bases remaining between them. The germline V gene encodes CDR1 LNHDA and CDR2 SQIVND (reference sequence). The length of the CDR3 is 13 residues. The CDR3 here is CASKRNREETQYF. CDR3 in DNA: TGTGCCAGTAAACGGAACAGGGAAGAGACCCAGTACTTC.

This clone was seen a few times. The chain employs TRBV7-3 and TRBJ2-3; D remains unclear. The CDR3 spans 15 residues. Germline V gene data show CDR1 as SGHTA and CDR2 as FQGTGA. V lost 5 bases, J lost 1 base, and 13 bases lay in between. Written as DNA, the CDR3 is TGTGCCAGCAGCCCTCTAGGTGGAGGCACAGATACGCAGTATTTT. Its protein product is CASSPLGGGTDTQYF.

The CDR3 protein is CASSPGTFNTGELFF. The DNA for the CDR3 is TGTGCCAGCAGCCCCGGGACTTTCAACACCGGGGAGCTGTTTTTT. V usage is TRBV6-6 and J usage is TRBJ2-2, with D maybe TRBD2 (6 bases). Trimming stripped 6 bases from V and 2 bases from J, with 13 bases between. Germline V gene sequence: CDR1 MNHNY, CDR2 SVGAGI (reference sequence). The CDR3 spans 15 residues.

There are a few counts of this clone. The chain recombines TRBV9 with TRBJ2-2; a possible D gene is TRBD1 (5 bases). Germline V gene data show CDR1 as SGDLS and CDR2 as YYNGEE. This CDR3 has 16 residues. V was cut by 0 bases and J by 1 base, with 10 bases left in between. The chain's CDR3 is CASSVAGRVNTGELFF. CDR3 DNA: TGTGCCAGCAGCGTAGCAGGCAGGGTGAACACCGGGGAGCTGTTTTTT.

The chain combines TRBV10-3 with TRBJ1-1; the D gene is possibly TRBD1 (5 bases). The CDR3 has 14 amino acids. Germline CDR1 ENHRY, CDR2 SYGVKD. With 7 bases removed from V and 0 bases from J, the gap between germline ends came to 12 bases. The CDR3 DNA is TGTGCCATCAAAGGGACCGGCATGAACACTGAAGCTTTCTTT. It translates to CAIKGTGMNTEAFF.

This chain uses TRBV7-3 with TRBJ1-6, with a possible D match to TRBD1 (6 bases). V was pared by 3 bases and J by 7 bases, with 10 bases between. The CDR3 is 14 residues long. Germline V CDR1 and CDR2: SGHTA, FQGTGA. CDR3 loop: CASSFGTQNSPLHF. The DNA for the CDR3 is TGTGCCAGCAGCTTTGGGACACAGAATTCACCCCTCCACTTT.

This chain connects TRBV5-8 to TRBJ2-1; D might be TRBD1 (7 bases). This CDR3 is 14 amino acids long. Germline V lookup: CDR1 SGHTS, CDR2 YDEGEE. V dropped 4 bases and J dropped 4 bases, with 12 bases sitting between them. This CDR3 reads CASSAGQKYNEQFF. The CDR3, as DNA: TGTGCCAGCAGCGCGGGACAGAAATACAATGAGCAGTTCTTC.

This chain joins TRBV7-2 and TRBJ2-3, with 9 bases aligning to TRBD1. The CDR3 contains 16 residues. V was pared by 3 bases and J by 2 bases, with 6 bases of the junction left unmatched. Germline V lookup: CDR1 SGHTA, CDR2 FQGNSA. CDR3 protein: CASSFSGTGITDTQYF. In nucleotides, the CDR3 is TGTGCCAGCAGCTTCTCCGGGACAGGGATCACAGATACGCAGTATTTT.

The chain carries TRBV2 and TRBJ1-1; no reliable D call. The germline V gene encodes CDR1 SNHLY and CDR2 FYNNEI. This CDR3 is 13 amino acids long. Trimming took 2 bases from V and 1 from J, leaving 5 bases between them. CDR3 sequence reads: CASSEPGNTEAFF. The CDR3 DNA is TGTGCCAGCAGTGAACCCGGGAACACTGAAGCTTTCTTT.

The gene calls are TRBV5-1 and TRBJ2-5; D tentatively fits TRBD1 or TRBD2 (5 bases each). The CDR3 runs 16 residues. V dropped 0 bases and J dropped 5 bases, with 17 bases sitting between them. CDR1 is SGHRS, CDR2 YFSETQ, per germline. The CDR3 coding sequence is TGCGCCAGCAGCTTGGGAGGGGTGCCAAATCGGGAGACCCAGTACTTC. Translating gives CASSLGGVPNRETQYF.

The J gene is TRBJ2-7, the V gene TRBV19; tentatively, D is TRBD2 (5 bases). Germline CDR1 is LNHDA and CDR2 is SQIVND (reference sequence). The CDR3 runs 16 residues. Trimming removed 3 bases from V and 3 bases from J, with 18 bases in between. The CDR3 nucleotides are TGTGCCAGTAGTATGGGATGGGCGGGCACCATCTACGAGCAGTACTTC. It translates to CASSMGWAGTIYEQYF.

The V call is TRBV21-1, the J call TRBJ1-5. TRBV21-1 constitutes a pseudogene. The CDR3 runs to 14 residues. The CDR3 nucleotides are TGTGCCAGCAGCAAAGGAGAGGGCAATCAGCCCCAGCATTTT. The encoded protein is CASSKGEGNQPQHF.

The genes are TRBV9 and TRBJ1-6, with D unclear. Germline V gene sequence: CDR1 SGDLS, CDR2 YYNGEE. V was cut by 0 bases and J by 4 bases, with 5 bases left in between. The CDR3 length is 14 residues. CDR3 amino acids: CASSVAPYNSPLHF. The CDR3 nucleotides read TGTGCCAGCAGCGTAGCTCCATATAATTCACCCCTCCACTTT.

This rearrangement joins TRBV5-8 to TRBJ2-7, with 9 bases identical to TRBD2. V lost 5 bases, J lost 9 bases, and 6 bases stayed unmatched. The CDR3 totals 12 residues. From germline, CDR1 is SGHTS and CDR2 YDEGEE. This chain's CDR3 is CASRRRAGGQYV. The CDR3 DNA is TGTGCCAGCAGACGCCGAGCGGGGGGGCAGTACGTC.

This clone was counted a single time. The chain carries TRBV7-8 and TRBJ2-1; D is possibly TRBD2 (7 bases). The germline V gene encodes CDR1 SGHVS and CDR2 FQNEAQ. The germline V and J ends were trimmed by 1 base and 7 bases, with 14 bases remaining between them. The CDR3 runs to 15 residues. The CDR3 loop is CASSLGWGGQNEQFF. CDR3 bases: TGTGCCAGCAGCTTAGGGTGGGGGGGCCAGAATGAGCAGTTCTTC. The full variable domain, completed using reference TRBV7-8 and TRBJ2-1, is GAGVSQSPRYKVAKRGQDVALRCDPISGHVSLFWYQQALGQGPEFLTYFQNEAQLDKSGLPSDRFFAERPEGSVSTLKIQRTQQEDSAVYLCASSLGWGGQNEQFFGPGTRLTVL.